This T cell receptor (beta chain) was identified during a study of CD8 T cells in ankylosing spondylitis. Trimming took 1 base from V and 7 from J; bases not matched to a gene: 13. The CDR3 extends over 17 amino acids. Per germline, CDR1 LGHNA and CDR2 YNFKEQ. This clonotype has a count of ten or more. Its target is unknown. Generation of TCR beta libraries employed quantitative 5'-RACE incorporating molecular barcodes. One entry per CDR3 protein results from TCRdb running MiXCR on the 5' RACE reads. The sample consists of about 69,000 distinct CDR3 sequences, about 5.4% of them appearing once. Study-wide results and caveats: Seemingly distinctive of ankylosing spondylitis blood was a TCR beta motif formed by eight highly homologous variants. Matched ankylosing spondylitis synovial fluid reportedly showed significant enrichment of disease-linked clones.

The chain combines TRBV4-2 with TRBJ2-1, with 7 positions matching TRBD2. The sequence came from a male donor with ankylosing spondylitis or in good health (not recorded which). The sample comprised blood, either unsorted or a sorted T cell fraction (not recorded which). CDR3 in amino acids: CASSQARVGQGGNEQFF. CDR3 nucleotides: TGTGCCAGCAGCCAAGCGCGAGTCGGCCAGGGAGGGAATGAGCAGTTCTTC.